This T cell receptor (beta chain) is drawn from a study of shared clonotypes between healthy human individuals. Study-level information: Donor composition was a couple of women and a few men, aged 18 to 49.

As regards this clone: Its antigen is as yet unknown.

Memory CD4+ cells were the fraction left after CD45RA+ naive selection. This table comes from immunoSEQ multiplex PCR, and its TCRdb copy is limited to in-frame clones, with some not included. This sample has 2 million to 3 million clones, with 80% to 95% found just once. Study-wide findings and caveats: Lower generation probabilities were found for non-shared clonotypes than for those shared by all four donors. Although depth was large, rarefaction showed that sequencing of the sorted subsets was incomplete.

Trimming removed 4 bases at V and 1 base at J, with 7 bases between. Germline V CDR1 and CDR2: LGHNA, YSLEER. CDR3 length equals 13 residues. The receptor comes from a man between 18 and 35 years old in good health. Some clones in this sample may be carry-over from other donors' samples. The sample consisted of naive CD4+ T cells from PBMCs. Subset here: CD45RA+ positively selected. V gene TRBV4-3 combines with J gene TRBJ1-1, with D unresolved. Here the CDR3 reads CASSPWGNTEAFF. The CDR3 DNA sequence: TGCGCCAGCAGCCCATGGGGGAACACTGAAGCTTTCTTT.